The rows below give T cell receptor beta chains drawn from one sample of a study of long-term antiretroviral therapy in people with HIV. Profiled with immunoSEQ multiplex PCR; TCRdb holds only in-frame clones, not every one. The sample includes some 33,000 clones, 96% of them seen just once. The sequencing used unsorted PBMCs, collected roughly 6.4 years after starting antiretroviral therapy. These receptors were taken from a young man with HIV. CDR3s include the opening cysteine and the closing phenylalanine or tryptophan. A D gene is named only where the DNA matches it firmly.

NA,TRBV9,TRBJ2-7,CASSVQEGLSDEQYF,TGTGCCAGCAGCGTACAGGAGGGACTGTCAGACGAGCAGTACTTC
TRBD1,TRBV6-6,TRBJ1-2,CASSQGGTAFGYTF,TGTGCCAGCAGCCAGGGAGGGACAGCGTTTGGCTACACCTTC
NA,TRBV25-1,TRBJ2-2,CASSVGLGELFF,TGTGCCAGCAGTGTGGGCCTGGGGGAGCTGTTTTTT
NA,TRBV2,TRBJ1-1,CASGANTEAFF,TGTGCCTCGGGGGCGAACACTGAAGCTTTCTTT
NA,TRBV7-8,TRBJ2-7,CASSLGPGYLHEQYF,TGTGCCAGCAGCTTAGGTCCAGGGTACCTCCACGAGCAGTACTTC
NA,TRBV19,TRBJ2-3,CASSPGLLDTQYF,TGTGCCAGTAGTCCGGGACTCCTCGATACGCAGTATTTT
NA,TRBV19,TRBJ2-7,CASSAPQVSYEQYF,TGTGCCAGTAGTGCACCACAGGTTTCCTACGAGCAGTACTTC
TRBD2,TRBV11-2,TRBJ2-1,CASSLVSGRGLYNEQFF,TGTGCCAGCAGCTTAGTATCCGGGCGGGGGTTGTACAATGAGCAGTTCTTC
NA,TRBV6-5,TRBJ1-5,CATNPSRLQPQHF,TGTGCCACCAACCCTTCCAGGTTGCAGCCCCAGCATTTT
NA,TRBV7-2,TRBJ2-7,CASSETRWAFEQYF,TGTGCCAGCAGCGAGACCCGCTGGGCCTTCGAGCAGTACTTC
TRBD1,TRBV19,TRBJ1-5,CASRGQGGGQPQHF,TGTGCCAGTAGGGGACAGGGGGGCGGTCAGCCCCAGCATTTT
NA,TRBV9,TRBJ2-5,CASSVESGSETQYF,TGTGCCAGCAGCGTAGAGTCAGGGTCGGAGACCCAGTACTTC
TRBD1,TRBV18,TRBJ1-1,CASSPTGGNTEAFF,TGTGCCAGCTCGCCGACAGGGGGGAACACTGAAGCTTTCTTT
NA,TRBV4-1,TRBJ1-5,CASSQETGLTQPQHF,TGCGCCAGCAGCCAAGAGACAGGCCTCACGCAGCCCCAGCATTTT
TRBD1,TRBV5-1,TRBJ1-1,CATAIDRGGTEAFF,TGCGCCACCGCCATTGACAGGGGAGGGACTGAAGCTTTCTTT
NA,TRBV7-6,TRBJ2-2,CASSLVGQELFF,TGTGCCAGCAGCTTAGTCGGCCAGGAGCTGTTTTTT
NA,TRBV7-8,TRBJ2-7,CASSLGPASLVEQYF,TGTGCCAGCAGCTTAGGTCCGGCTAGCTTGGTCGAGCAGTACTTC